Sequencing of this T cell receptor beta chain was carried out in a study of blood T cell repertoires in COVID-19. Study information: Samples of COVID-19 (acute and convalescent) were obtained from the United States, Italy and Spain.

The CDR3 contains 16 residues. The ends lost 4 bases at V and 6 bases at J; junction bases unmatched: 12. Germline V gene sequence: CDR1 SGHNT, CDR2 YENEEA. Measured with immunoSEQ multiplex PCR; TCRdb has only the in-frame clones, and not every one. The table shows fewer than 300,000 clones, with more than 85% occurring only once. Donors of Cohort 3 who recovered were those that had two negative PCRs, clearance, or symptom resolution. V usage is TRBV11-3 and J usage is TRBJ1-2; TRBD1 agrees at 9 bases. This clonotype was sampled from a man between 40 and 49 years old who had recovered from COVID-19. Source material: PBMCs or T cells enriched from blood (not recorded which). CDR3 region: CASSWNLGQGFNGYTF. The CDR3 nucleotides are TGTGCCAGCAGCTGGAACCTGGGACAGGGATTTAATGGCTACACCTTC.